A single sample gave rise to the 17 T cell receptor beta chains below, sequenced in a study of cytomegalovirus exposure and HLA in healthy donors. PCR employed 60 Vbeta and 13 Jbeta primers. Only in-frame clones appear in the TCRdb table, and some are missing; sequencing was by immunoSEQ multiplex PCR. Of some 110,000 clones in the sample, about 70% were seen once. Material: PBMCs. These receptor sequences come from a woman aged 25 to 45 in good health and CMV-seronegative.

The count of this clone is one. The rearrangement links TRBV9 to TRBJ1-5; a weak D match, TRBD1 (6 bases). This CDR3 spans 15 amino acids. The V gene lost 3 bases and the J gene lost 5 bases, with 15 bases spanning the gap. Germline values: CDR1 SGDLS, CDR2 YYNGEE. The CDR3: CASSANRDTYQPQHF. CDR3 coding DNA: TGTGCCAGCAGCGCAAACCGGGACACCTATCAGCCCCAGCATTTT. Using reference TRBV9 and TRBJ1-5 for the parts outside the CDR3, the full variable domain is DSGVTQTPKHLITATGQRVTLRCSPRSGDLSVYWYQQSLDQGLQFLIQYYNGEERAKGNILERFSAQQFPDLHSELNLSSLELGDSALYFCASSANRDTYQPQHFGDGTRLSIL.

This chain joins TRBV5-1 and TRBJ1-1, with D tentatively TRBD1 (6 bases). In germline, CDR1 is SGHRS, CDR2 YFSETQ. Trimming removed 5 bases from V and 4 bases from J, with 18 bases in between. This CDR3 region has 15 residues. DNA for the CDR3: TGCGCCAGCAGTACCGGCGGGGGCGCGGGCACTGAAGCTTTCTTT. It encodes CASSTGGGAGTEAFF.

The rearrangement joins TRBV18 to TRBJ2-3; TRBD2 matches 11 bases. This CDR3 region has 16 residues. After removal of 2 bases from V and 2 bases from J, the junction contained 3 bases not matched to a gene. Germline CDR1 reads KGHSH; CDR2 reads LQKENI. The CDR3 sequence is CASSPGTSGATDTQYF. The CDR3 region has the DNA TGTGCCAGCTCACCAGGGACTAGCGGAGCCACAGATACGCAGTATTTT.

The rearrangement joins TRBV7-2 to TRBJ2-1; D is undetermined. The CDR3 is 11 amino acids. Trimming cost V 5 bases and J 6 bases, with 5 bases left between them. The V gene's germline CDR1 is SGHTA and CDR2 FQGNSA. The CDR3 bases are TGTGCCAGCAGCGTTCGCAATGAGCAGTTCTTC. This translates into CASSVRNEQFF.

The sample holds a few counts of this clone. The chain uses TRBV28 and TRBJ2-3; TRBD1 matches at 7 bases. From germline, CDR1 is MDHEN and CDR2 SYDVKM. The CDR3 runs to 15 residues. V was pared by 6 bases and J by 1 base, with 7 bases of the junction left unmatched. The CDR3 is CASSSGTAGTDTQYF. Here the CDR3 DNA reads TGTGCCAGCAGCTCCGGGACAGCTGGCACAGATACGCAGTATTTT.

This chain connects TRBV9 to TRBJ2-6; D not resolved. From germline, CDR1 is SGDLS and CDR2 YYNGEE. Trimming removed 0 bases from V and 0 bases from J, with 4 bases in between. The CDR3 length is 15 residues. The CDR3 sequence: CASSVDSSGANVLTF. The CDR3 DNA is TGTGCCAGCAGCGTAGATAGCTCTGGGGCCAACGTCCTGACTTTC.

Of note for this clone: Germline and junction disagree at one end, which may indicate a read error. The chain joins TRBV7-7 to TRBJ1-2; D uncertain. The CDR3 spans 12 residues. CDR1 is SSHAT, CDR2 FNYEAQ, per germline (reference sequence). The CDR3 protein is CASSSLRYGYTF. The CDR3 region has the DNA TGTGCTAGCAGCTCTCTTCGGTATGGCTACACCTTC.

In its sample, this clone was seen once. The V call is TRBV11-2, the J call TRBJ1-1; D perhaps matches TRBD1 (6 bases). Trimming left V 7 bases short and J 1 base short, with 16 bases between. The CDR3 has 15 residues. The germline gives CDR1 SGHAT, CDR2 FQNNGV. CDR3 in amino acids: CASTPRNRENTEAFF. The CDR3 DNA sequence: TGTGCCAGCACCCCGCGGAACAGGGAGAACACTGAAGCTTTCTTT.

The rearrangement uses TRBV5-5 and TRBJ2-7, with D perhaps matching TRBD1 (6 bases). V was pared by 0 bases and J by 3 bases, with 10 bases between. This CDR3 is built from 14 residues. CDR1 and CDR2 (germline): SGHKS, YYEKEE (reference sequence). The CDR3 loop reads CASSLAGVLYEQYF. The CDR3 region has the DNA TGTGCCAGCAGCTTGGCAGGGGTTCTCTACGAGCAGTACTTC.

The rearrangement links TRBV5-1 to TRBJ2-5; 11 positions match TRBD2. V lost 5 bases, J lost 5 bases, and 5 bases stayed unmatched. CDR1 and CDR2 (germline): SGHRS, YFSETQ. This CDR3 comprises 14 residues. The CDR3 coding sequence is TGCGCCAGCAGTAGCGGGAGGGCCAGGGAGACCCAGTACTTC. Residues: CASSSGRARETQYF. Together with reference TRBV5-1 and TRBJ2-5, the CDR3 gives the full variable domain: KAGVTQTPRYLIKTRGQQVTLSCSPISGHRSVSWYQQTPGQGLQFLFEYFSETQRNKGNFPGRFSGRQFSNSRSEMNVSTLELGDSALYLCASSSGRARETQYFGPGTRLLVL.

J is TRBJ2-3 and V is TRBV29-1, with 7 bases matching TRBD1. The CDR3 runs 14 residues. V shed 3 bases and J 4 bases; nucleotides not matched to a gene: 7. Germline V gene data show CDR1 as SQVTM and CDR2 as ANQGSEA. This CDR3 is CSVDEGAIADTQYF. Here the CDR3 DNA reads TGCAGCGTTGACGAGGGGGCTATCGCAGATACGCAGTATTTT.

This clone came up once. The V and J genes are TRBV11-2 and TRBJ1-2; no clear D. Germline CDR1 and CDR2: SGHAT and FQNNGV. Trimming took 2 bases from V and 7 from J, leaving 8 bases between them. CDR3 size: 12 residues. Written as DNA, the CDR3 is TGTGCCAGCAGCTTATCGGGTCGTGGCTACACCTTC. As protein: CASSLSGRGYTF.

The chain has TRBV7-2 and TRBJ2-3; 9 nucleotides agree with TRBD2. The CDR3 consists of 16 residues. J lost 2 bases, V lost 5 bases, and 8 bases had no gene match. Germline lookup yields CDR1 SGHTA and CDR2 FQGNSA. The CDR3, as DNA: TGTGCCAGCAGCCGAAACCCTAGCGGGGACACAGATACGCAGTATTTT. This translates into CASSRNPSGDTDTQYF.

The chain combines TRBV7-9 with TRBJ1-1; a weak D match, TRBD1 (5 bases). This CDR3 has 14 amino acids. Trimming took 2 bases from V and 1 from J, leaving 8 bases between them. Germline V gene sequence: CDR1 SEHNR, CDR2 FQNEAQ (reference sequence). The DNA for the CDR3 is TGTGCCAGCAGCTTAACAGGAGCGAACACTGAAGCTTTCTTT. Amino acids: CASSLTGANTEAFF.

The rearrangement joins TRBV2 to TRBJ1-1; D gene uncertain. The germline V and J ends were trimmed by 5 bases and 7 bases, with 8 bases remaining between them. The V gene's germline CDR1 is SNHLY and CDR2 FYNNEI. The CDR3 totals 11 residues. The CDR3 sequence: CASSTHYEAFF. The CDR3 DNA sequence: TGTGCCAGCAGTACGCACTATGAAGCTTTCTTT.

This clone was detected only once. The chain carries TRBV30 and TRBJ1-1; a possible D gene is TRBD1 (5 bases). This CDR3 is 13 amino acids long. V dropped 1 base and J dropped 1 base, with 7 bases sitting between them. Germline CDR1 reads GTSNPN; CDR2 reads SVGIG (reference sequence). The chain's CDR3 is CAWSEQGNTEAFF. In nucleotides, the CDR3 is TGTGCCTGGAGTGAGCAGGGGAACACTGAAGCTTTCTTT. Full variable domain (outside the CDR3, taken from reference TRBV30 and TRBJ1-1): SQTIHQWPATLVQPVGSPLSLECTVEGTSNPNLYWYRQAAGRGLQLLFYSVGIGQISSEVPQNLSASRPQDRQFILSSKKLLLSDSGFYLCAWSEQGNTEAFFGQGTRLTVV.

The chain joins TRBV7-2 to TRBJ2-1; TRBD1 is a possible D gene (5 bases). Germline V CDR1 and CDR2: SGHTA, FQGNSA. The CDR3 is 14 amino acids. V was pared by 5 bases and J by 7 bases, with 15 bases between. The CDR3 reads CASSPQTDGNEQFF. CDR3 coding DNA: TGTGCCAGCAGCCCCCAGACAGACGGGAATGAGCAGTTCTTC. The full variable domain, its missing parts supplied by reference TRBV7-2 and TRBJ2-1, is GAGVSQSPSNKVTEKGKDVELRCDPISGHTALYWYRQSLGQGLEFLIYFQGNSAPDKSGLPSDRFSAERTGGSVSTLTIQRTQQEDSAVYLCASSPQTDGNEQFFGPGTRLTVL.